Here is one T cell receptor beta chain with its context. What it binds is not known. The sample comes from a study of T-cell memory formation after mild COVID-19. Study-wide findings and caveats: A balance of CD4 and CD8 characterized clones contracting day 15 to 85, whereas later expanders leaned CD4+. Contracting CD8+ clones were enriched in EMRA, CD4+ mainly in CM and EM.

From 5'RACE with constant-segment primers came TCR alpha and TCR beta cDNA libraries that carried sample barcodes and UMIs. TCRdb itself ran the 5' RACE reads through MiXCR, one entry per CDR3 protein. The sample shows 350,000 or so distinct CDR3 sequences, under 25% of them seen only once. The TCR sequence derives from an adult woman who had mild COVID-19 (a few samples of this study predate the infection). Cell type and time point are not known. Material: PBMCs or a T cell subset sorted from them (not recorded which).

CDR3 sequence: CSVEVGVGTGITGELFF. DNA of the CDR3: TGCAGCGTTGAAGTGGGGGTGGGAACGGGGATAACCGGGGAGCTGTTTTTT. The chain uses TRBV29-1 and TRBJ2-2, with D perhaps given as TRBD1 or TRBD2 (5 bases each). There are 17 residues in the CDR3. Between the trimmed V and J ends, which lost 1 base and 5 bases, there was a span of 20 bases. Germline V gives CDR1 SQVTM, CDR2 ANQGSEA.